The next 31 T cell receptor beta chains were all read from a single sample in a study of shared clonotypes between healthy human individuals. Data came from immunoSEQ multiplex PCR; TCRdb stores just in-frame clones and leaves some out. The sample contains some 2,000,000 clones, approximately 96% of which appear only once. Input material: naive CD4+ T cells sorted from blood. The subset denotes: CD45RA+ positively selected. These receptors were obtained from a man between 18 and 29 years old in good health.

This rearrangement joins TRBV21-1 to TRBJ1-1; the table's D call, TRBD1, has no DNA check behind it. TRBV21-1 is tagged as a pseudogene. This CDR3 is built from 13 residues. CDR3 sequence: CASSNVPQSEAFF. CDR3 in DNA: TGTGCCAGCAGCAATGTCCCACAATCTGAAGCTTTCTTT.

The CDR3 spells CASSYSSASYEQYF. CDR3 DNA sequence: TGTGCCAGCAGTTACTCTTCGGCCTCCTACGAGCAGTACTTC. The chain couples TRBV6-6 to TRBJ2-7; unclear D gene. Germline V lookup: CDR1 MNHNY, CDR2 SVGAGI (reference sequence). Trimming stripped 0 bases from V and 0 bases from J, with 6 bases between. The length of the CDR3 is 14 residues.

The V call is TRBV4-1, the J call TRBJ1-2; unclear D gene. In germline, CDR1 is MGHRA, CDR2 YSYEKL. The V and J ends lost 1 base and 0 bases respectively, with 6 bases between them. There are 14 residues in the CDR3. The CDR3 bases are TGCGCCAGCAGCCAAGGGCAGACTAACTATGGCTACACCTTC. Its protein product is CASSQGQTNYGYTF.

This chain uses TRBV6-1 with TRBJ2-5; possible D gene TRBD1, 6 bases. The CDR3 contains 15 residues. Germline V gene sequence: CDR1 MNHNS, CDR2 SASEGT. With 2 bases removed from V and 4 bases from J, the gap between germline ends came to 14 bases. The CDR3 nucleotides read TGTGCCAGCAGTGAATTAACAGGGTTTGGAGAGACCCAGTACTTC. Translation: CASSELTGFGETQYF.

This chain uses TRBV5-5 with TRBJ2-7; D is undetermined. Trimming removed 1 base at V and 2 bases at J, with 13 bases between. The CDR3 totals 15 residues. CDR1 is SGHKS, CDR2 YYEKEE, per germline (reference sequence). The CDR3 loop is CASSLRQSFTYEQYF. Here the CDR3 DNA reads TGTGCCAGCAGCTTGCGCCAATCGTTTACCTACGAGCAGTACTTC.

As regards this clone: This CDR3 is also generated by other DNA sequences in the sample. J is TRBJ2-5 and V is TRBV18; D perhaps matches TRBD2 (5 bases). Germline CDR1 and CDR2: KGHSH and LQKENI. V shed 6 bases and J shed 0 bases, with 11 bases lying between them. The CDR3 runs to 14 residues. CDR3 sequence reads: CASSQTGYQETQYF. DNA for the CDR3: TGTGCCAGCTCCCAGACGGGGTACCAAGAGACCCAGTACTTC.

The chain couples TRBV7-9 to TRBJ1-2; 8 nucleotides align to TRBD1. This CDR3 has 13 amino acids. Germline trimming cut 6 bases from V and 7 bases from J; bases unmatched to any gene: 7. The germline V gene has CDR1 SEHNR and CDR2 FQNEAQ (reference sequence). This chain's CDR3 is CASSSTGGVGYTF. The CDR3 bases are TGTGCCAGCAGTTCAACAGGGGGGGTTGGCTACACCTTC.

The chain uses TRBV5-6 and TRBJ1-2; TRBD1 matches 7 bases. Losses at the gene ends were 5 bases for V and 3 bases for J; bases not matched to a gene: 10. Germline values: CDR1 SGHDT, CDR2 YYEEEE. The CDR3 has 15 amino acids. CDR3 protein: CASRQTRDSYYGYTF. CDR3 in DNA: TGTGCCAGCAGGCAAACCCGGGACAGCTACTATGGCTACACCTTC.

The V call is TRBV4-3, the J call TRBJ1-2; D call uncertain. This CDR3 has 16 amino acids. The germline CDR1 and CDR2 sequences are LGHNA and YSLEER. The V and J ends lost 0 bases and 4 bases respectively, with 15 bases between them. For the CDR3, the DNA is TGCGCCAGCAGCCAAGATGCGGGGTTGGGATTCTATGGCTACACCTTC. Protein: CASSQDAGLGFYGYTF.

Only one count was recorded for this clone. V gene TRBV15 combines with J gene TRBJ1-2; 8 bases are shared with TRBD1. The CDR3 totals 14 residues. Germline loops: CDR1 LNHNV, CDR2 YYDKDF (reference sequence). V dropped 5 bases and J dropped 4; count of bases not matched to a gene: 6. Here the CDR3 DNA reads TGTGCCACCAGCGGATTCGGACAGGGCTATGGCTACACCTTC. This codes for CATSGFGQGYGYTF.

The gene calls are TRBV12-5 and TRBJ2-7; D not certain. Germline V gene data show CDR1 as LGHNT and CDR2 as FRNRAP. The V end was cut by 2 bases, the J end by 0 bases, with 5 bases between. The CDR3 extends over 13 amino acids. The CDR3, as DNA: TGTGCTAGTGGTTTGTACCACTCCTACGAGCAGTACTTC. Translated, it gives CASGLYHSYEQYF.

The chain carries TRBV5-1 and TRBJ2-1; no firm D call. The CDR3 runs 15 residues. V lost 2 bases to trimming and J lost 5 bases, with 14 bases between them. Germline values: CDR1 SGHRS, CDR2 YFSETQ. The CDR3 region is CASSFGRILNNEQFF. The CDR3 nucleotides read TGCGCCAGCAGCTTCGGACGGATTCTAAACAATGAGCAGTTCTTC.

The rearrangement joins TRBV5-1 to TRBJ2-1, with TRBD2 identical over 11 bases. Trimming at V came to 1 base and at J to 8 bases, leaving 5 bases not matched to a gene. CDR3 length: 15 amino acids. Per germline, CDR1 SGHRS and CDR2 YFSETQ. CDR3 loop: CASSLTSGSIDEQFF. For the CDR3, the DNA is TGCGCCAGCAGCTTGACTAGCGGGAGTATCGATGAGCAGTTCTTC.

Worth noting for this clone: Mismatch with germline at one junction end may stem from a read error. This sequence joins TRBV7-7 and TRBJ2-2, with D perhaps TRBD1 (6 bases). In germline, CDR1 is SSHAT, CDR2 FNYEAQ (reference sequence). The CDR3 extends over 20 amino acids. This CDR3 is CASSLFPIQTRTVNTGELFF. CDR3 in DNA: TGTGCTAGCAGCTTATTCCCTATTCAGACCAGGACAGTAAACACCGGGGAGCTGTTTTTT.

The V gene is TRBV11-2, the J gene TRBJ2-1; D remains unclear. Deletions cut 3 bases from V and 4 bases from J, with 7 bases between. Germline V lookup: CDR1 SGHAT, CDR2 FQNNGV. The CDR3 length is 13 residues. Written as DNA, the CDR3 is TGTGCCAGCAGCTTCGTTCAGTACAATGAGCAGTTCTTC. Encoded protein: CASSFVQYNEQFF.

Remarks on this clone: Other DNA sequences in this specimen translate into the identical CDR3. This chain connects TRBV7-2 to TRBJ2-1; TRBD2 agrees at 13 bases. From germline, CDR1 is SGHTA and CDR2 FQGNSA. Trimming took 5 bases from V and 6 from J; bases not matched to a gene: 4. The CDR3 has 15 amino acids. For the CDR3, the DNA is TGTGCCAGCAGCCTGGGACTAGCGGGATTCAATGAGCAGTTCTTC. Protein sequence: CASSLGLAGFNEQFF.

V gene TRBV2 combines with J gene TRBJ1-5, with 8 positions matching TRBD1. The germline CDR1 and CDR2 sequences are SNHLY and FYNNEI. Trimming took 3 bases from V and 7 from J; bases not matched to a gene: 14. The CDR3 contains 17 residues. The CDR3 nucleotides read TGTGCCAGCAGTGACCCAGGACAGGGAAGTGAGAAACAGCCCCAGCATTTT. It codes for CASSDPGQGSEKQPQHF.

V gene TRBV28 combines with J gene TRBJ1-2, with 9 bases aligning to TRBD1. Trimming cost V 0 bases and J 2 bases; bases outside gene matches: 7. CDR1 and CDR2 (germline): MDHEN, SYDVKM. CDR3 length equals 17 residues. In DNA form, the CDR3 reads TGTGCCAGCAGTTTATGGGGGTTAGGACAGGGGAACTATGGCTACACCTTC. It yields the protein CASSLWGLGQGNYGYTF.

This chain connects TRBV15 to TRBJ1-5, with TRBD1 as a possible D gene (5 bases). The CDR3 sequence is 16 residues long. V shed 5 bases and J shed 6 bases, with 20 bases lying between them. The germline CDR1 and CDR2 sequences are LNHNV and YYDKDF (reference sequence). CDR3 DNA sequence: TGTGCCACCAGCTCTGCAAGGGGCGCCGTAAGTCAGCCCCAGCATTTT. Its protein product is CATSSARGAVSQPQHF.

The J gene is TRBJ2-5, the V gene TRBV9, with 10 bases matching TRBD1. V was pared by 3 bases and J by 5 bases, with 7 bases of the junction left unmatched. This CDR3 is 15 amino acids long. The germline gives CDR1 SGDLS, CDR2 YYNGEE. The CDR3 DNA reads as TGTGCCAGCAGCGCCCGACAGGGGGCGCGGGAGACCCAGTACTTC. Encoded protein: CASSARQGARETQYF. Combining the CDR3 with reference TRBV9 and TRBJ2-5 gives the whole variable domain DSGVTQTPKHLITATGQRVTLRCSPRSGDLSVYWYQQSLDQGLQFLIQYYNGEERAKGNILERFSAQQFPDLHSELNLSSLELGDSALYFCASSARQGARETQYFGPGTRLLVL.

The V call is TRBV5-1, the J call TRBJ2-5; tentatively, D is TRBD1 (6 bases). CDR1 is SGHRS, CDR2 YFSETQ, per germline. V was pared by 4 bases and J by 4 bases, with 20 bases between. The CDR3 is 16 residues long. The CDR3 is CASSAGRGFGVETQYF. The CDR3 nucleotides read TGCGCCAGCAGCGCGGGCAGGGGATTTGGTGTAGAGACCCAGTACTTC.

The rearrangement links TRBV4-3 to TRBJ2-1; 9 nucleotides line up with TRBD2. The CDR3 spans 15 residues. The germline CDR1 and CDR2 sequences are LGHNA and YSLEER. V lost 0 bases and J lost 7; bases outside the gene matches: 4. CDR3 loop: CASSQESSGGNEQFF. The CDR3 region has the DNA TGCGCCAGCAGCCAAGAGAGTAGCGGGGGAAATGAGCAGTTCTTC.

V and J are TRBV30 and TRBJ2-3; 15 bases fit TRBD2. J was trimmed by 5 bases and V by 2 bases; bases with no gene match: 5. Germline CDR1 reads GTSNPN; CDR2 reads SVGIG (reference sequence). The CDR3 is 16 amino acids. In nucleotides, the CDR3 is TGTGCCTGGAGTCCCGGACTAGCGGGGGGGTTAGATACGCAGTATTTT. Translation gives CAWSPGLAGGLDTQYF.

This chain links TRBV5-6 with TRBJ2-7; possibly TRBD2 for D (6 bases). V lost 4 bases, J lost 4 bases, and 15 bases lay in between. This CDR3 comprises 14 residues. Germline V gene lookup returns CDR1 SGHDT and CDR2 YYEEEE. CDR3 coding DNA: TGTGCCAGCAGCCTAGACAGTGGGGGGTACGAGCAGTACTTC. Its protein product is CASSLDSGGYEQYF.

The V gene is TRBV7-2, the J gene TRBJ2-7; possible D gene TRBD1, 6 bases. In germline, CDR1 is SGHTA, CDR2 FQGNSA. CDR3 length: 13 residues. Trimming cost V 5 bases and J 10 bases, with 18 bases left between them. The CDR3 is CASSPGQRGIQYF. DNA of the CDR3: TGTGCCAGCAGCCCCGGACAGAGAGGGATCCAGTACTTC.

V usage is TRBV11-1 and J usage is TRBJ2-3, with D maybe TRBD2 (6 bases). V lost 6 bases and J lost 2, with 15 bases in between. In germline, CDR1 is SGHAT, CDR2 FQDESV (reference sequence). This CDR3 is 15 amino acids long. CDR3 nucleotide sequence: TGTGCCAGCAGGGCGGGACGGCTGTTCACAGATACGCAGTATTTT. Protein product: CASRAGRLFTDTQYF.

The rearrangement uses TRBV11-3 and TRBJ2-7; 12 bases align to TRBD2. Germline-derived CDR1 and CDR2 are SGHNT and YENEEA. This CDR3 has 16 amino acids. V shed 1 base and J 5 bases; nucleotides not matched to a gene: 6. CDR3 in DNA: TGTGCCAGCAGCTTAGGGACTAGCGGGGACCGGGACGAGCAGTACTTC. It is translated as CASSLGTSGDRDEQYF. Looking up the rest from reference TRBV11-3 and TRBJ2-7 gives the full variable domain: EAGVVQSPRYKIIEKKQPVAFWCNPISGHNTLYWYLQNLGQGPELLIRYENEEAVDDSQLPKDRFSAERLKGVDSTLKIQPAELGDSAVYLCASSLGTSGDRDEQYFGPGTRLTVT.

This sequence joins TRBV27 and TRBJ1-6, with TRBD1 matching 8 bases. CDR3 length: 17 amino acids. Germline-derived CDR1 and CDR2 are MNHEY and SMNVEV (reference sequence). Unmatched junction bases numbered 14, after V lost 1 base and J lost 12 bases. The CDR3 sequence is CASSLFGRTGTIRPLHF. CDR3 DNA sequence: TGTGCCAGCAGTTTATTCGGACGGACAGGGACTATCCGACCCCTCCACTTT.

The rearrangement links TRBV6-6 to TRBJ2-7, with no clear D. Trimming shortened V by 6 bases and J by 0 bases, and 6 bases separated the two germline ends. In germline, CDR1 is MNHNY, CDR2 SVGAGI (reference sequence). The CDR3 runs 12 residues. The CDR3 spells CASSLVSYEQYF. The CDR3, as DNA: TGTGCCAGCAGCCTCGTCTCCTACGAGCAGTACTTC.

A single count supports this clone. The rearrangement links TRBV11-3 to TRBJ2-3; D might be TRBD1 (5 bases). The germline gives CDR1 SGHNT, CDR2 YENEEA. This CDR3 has 14 amino acids. V gave up 1 base and J gave up 0 bases, with 5 bases separating them. The CDR3 sequence: CASSLGQSTDTQYF. In DNA form, the CDR3 reads TGTGCCAGCAGCTTAGGACAGAGCACAGATACGCAGTATTTT.

This clone was observed a single time. The V gene is TRBV19, the J gene TRBJ2-7, with 8 bases aligning to TRBD2. Germline CDR1 is LNHDA and CDR2 is SQIVND (reference sequence). CDR3 length: 14 residues. Losses at the gene ends were 9 bases for V and 5 bases for J; bases not matched to a gene: 12. The chain's CDR3 is CASGSTGGTHEQYF. DNA of the CDR3: TGTGCCAGCGGAAGTACGGGAGGGACCCACGAGCAGTACTTC.